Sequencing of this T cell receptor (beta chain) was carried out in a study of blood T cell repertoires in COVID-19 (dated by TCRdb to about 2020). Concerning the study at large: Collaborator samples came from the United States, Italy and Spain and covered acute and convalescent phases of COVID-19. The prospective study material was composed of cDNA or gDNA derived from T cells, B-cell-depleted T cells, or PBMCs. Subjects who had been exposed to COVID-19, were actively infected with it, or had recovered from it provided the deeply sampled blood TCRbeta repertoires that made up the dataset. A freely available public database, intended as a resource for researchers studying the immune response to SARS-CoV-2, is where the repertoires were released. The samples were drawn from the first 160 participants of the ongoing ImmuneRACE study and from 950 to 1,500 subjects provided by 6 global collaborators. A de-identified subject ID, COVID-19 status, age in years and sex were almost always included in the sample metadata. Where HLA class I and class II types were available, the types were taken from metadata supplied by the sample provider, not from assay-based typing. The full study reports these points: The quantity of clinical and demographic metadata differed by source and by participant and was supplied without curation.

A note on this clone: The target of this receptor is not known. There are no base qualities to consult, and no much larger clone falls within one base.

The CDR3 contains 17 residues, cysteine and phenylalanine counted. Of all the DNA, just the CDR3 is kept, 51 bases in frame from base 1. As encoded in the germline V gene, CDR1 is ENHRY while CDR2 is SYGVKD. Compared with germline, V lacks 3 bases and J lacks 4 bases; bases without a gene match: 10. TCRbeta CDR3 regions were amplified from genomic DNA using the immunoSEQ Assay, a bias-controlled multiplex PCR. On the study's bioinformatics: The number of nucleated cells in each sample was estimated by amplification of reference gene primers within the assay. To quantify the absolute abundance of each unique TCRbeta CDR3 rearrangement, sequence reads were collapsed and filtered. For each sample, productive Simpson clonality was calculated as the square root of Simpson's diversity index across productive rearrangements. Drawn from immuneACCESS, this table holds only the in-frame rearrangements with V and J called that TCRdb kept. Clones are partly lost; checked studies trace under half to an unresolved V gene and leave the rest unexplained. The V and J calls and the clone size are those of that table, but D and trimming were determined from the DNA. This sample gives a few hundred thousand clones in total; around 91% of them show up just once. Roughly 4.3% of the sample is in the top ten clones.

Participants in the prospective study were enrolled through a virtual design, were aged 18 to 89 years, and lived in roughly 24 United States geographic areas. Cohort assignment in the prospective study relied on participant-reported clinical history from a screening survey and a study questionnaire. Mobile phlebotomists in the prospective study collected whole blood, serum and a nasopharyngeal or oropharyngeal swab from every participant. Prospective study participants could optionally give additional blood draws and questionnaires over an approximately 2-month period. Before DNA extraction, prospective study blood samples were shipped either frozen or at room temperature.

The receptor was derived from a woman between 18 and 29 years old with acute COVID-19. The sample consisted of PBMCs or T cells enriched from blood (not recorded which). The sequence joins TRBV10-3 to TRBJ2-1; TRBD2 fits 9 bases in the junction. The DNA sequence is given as TGTGCCATCAGTGAATTTCAGACTAGCGGTCCTTACAATGAGCAGTTCTTC. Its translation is CAISEFQTSGPYNEQFF.